This T cell receptor (beta chain) was profiled in a study of T cell responses to AZD1222 COVID-19 vaccine. J was trimmed by 6 bases and V by 3 bases; bases with no gene match: 4. From germline, CDR1 is SGHRS and CDR2 YFSETQ. This CDR3 comprises 14 residues. Some clones are missing from TCRdb's copy, which holds only in-frame ones; the method was immunoSEQ multiplex PCR. The sample yields roughly 84,000 clones, about 85% seen once. The source material was peripheral blood, sampled on day 0 of AZD1222 vaccination. J is TRBJ2-1 and V is TRBV5-1, with 9 bases aligning to TRBD1. The sequence came from an adult in good health. CDR3 bases: TGCGCCAGCAGCTCCACAGGGGGCCCCAATGAGCAGTTCTTC. It specifies CASSSTGGPNEQFF.